Sequencing of this T cell receptor (beta chain) was carried out in a study of blood T cell repertoires in COVID-19. Study as a whole: The samples span acute and convalescent COVID-19 from the United States, Italy and Spain. The cDNA or gDNA used as material had been derived from T cells, B-cell-depleted T cells, or PBMCs.

This clone came up once. In the authors' methods: Reference gene primer amplification in the assay estimated nucleated cell counts. Generated by immunoSEQ multiplex PCR, the TCRdb table keeps only in-frame clones and is missing some. V, J and clone size are those of that table, while D and trimming were read from the DNA. The sample has about 160,000 clones, 85% seen once. Germline CDR1 and CDR2: PRHDT and FYEKMQ (reference sequence). V lost 5 bases and J 5 bases, leaving 15 bases between the germline ends. The CDR3 contains 14 residues. The chain joins TRBV13 to TRBJ1-2, with no clear D. The specimen sequenced was peripheral blood. The sequence derives from a human donor with acute or convalescent COVID-19. The donor label of this sample is uncertain. The CDR3: CASSAKTGSYGYTF. The CDR3 DNA follows: TGTGCCAGCAGCGCCAAAACCGGGTCTTATGGCTACACCTTC.